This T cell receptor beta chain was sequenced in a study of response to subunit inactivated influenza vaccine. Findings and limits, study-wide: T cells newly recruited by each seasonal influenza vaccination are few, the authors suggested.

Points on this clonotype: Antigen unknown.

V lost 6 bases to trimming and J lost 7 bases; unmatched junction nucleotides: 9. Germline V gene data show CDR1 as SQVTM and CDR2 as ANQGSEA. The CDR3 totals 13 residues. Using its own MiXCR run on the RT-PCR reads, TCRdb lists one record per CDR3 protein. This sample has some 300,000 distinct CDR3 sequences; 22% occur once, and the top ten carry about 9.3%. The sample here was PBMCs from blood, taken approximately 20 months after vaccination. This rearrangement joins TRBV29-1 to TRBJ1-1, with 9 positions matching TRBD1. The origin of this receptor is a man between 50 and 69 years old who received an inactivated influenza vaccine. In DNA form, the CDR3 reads TGCAGCGTAATCCGGGACAGGGTTAATGAAGCTTTCTTT. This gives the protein CSVIRDRVNEAFF.